Below, 9 T cell receptor beta chains from the same sample are listed, as sequenced in a study of cytomegalovirus exposure and HLA in healthy donors. The method was immunoSEQ multiplex PCR; TCRdb's version includes in-frame clones alone and lacks a portion of them. The data show some 250,000 clones, almost 90% seen once. The sample consisted of PBMCs. The receptors shown here come from a woman between 18 and 29 years old in good health and CMV-seronegative.

This chain links TRBV6-6 with TRBJ2-3; no definite D call. Trimming shortened V by 2 bases and J by 0 bases, and 9 bases separated the two germline ends. This CDR3 contains 15 residues. The germline V gene encodes CDR1 MNHNY and CDR2 SVGAGI (reference sequence). CDR3 loop: CASSYADLSTDTQYF. CDR3 coding DNA: TGTGCCAGCAGTTACGCGGATCTTAGCACAGATACGCAGTATTTT.

The chain joins TRBV7-9 to TRBJ1-4; no reliable D call. The CDR3 covers 15 residues. Germline V CDR1 and CDR2: SEHNR, FQNEAQ (reference sequence). Trimming took off 5 bases at V and 3 bases at J, with 13 bases between the two ends. CDR3 in amino acids: CASSAGGAPNEKLFF. The CDR3 coding sequence is TGTGCCAGCAGCGCCGGAGGAGCTCCTAATGAAAAACTGTTTTTT.

CDR3: CASSIDGQGWNEQFF. For the CDR3, the DNA is TGTGCCAGTAGTATAGACGGACAGGGGTGGAATGAGCAGTTCTTC. The chain links TRBV19 to TRBJ2-1; TRBD1 agrees at 9 bases. Germline V CDR1 and CDR2: LNHDA, SQIVND (reference sequence). Germline trimming cut 0 bases from V and 7 bases from J; bases unmatched to any gene: 4. The CDR3 sequence is 15 residues long. The entire variable domain, with the rest obtained from reference TRBV19 and TRBJ2-1, is as follows: DGGITQSPKYLFRKEGQNVTLSCEQNLNHDAMYWYRQDPGQGLRLIYYSQIVNDFQKGDIAEGYSVSREKKESFPLTVTSAQKNPTAFYLCASSIDGQGWNEQFFGPGTRLTVL.

For the CDR3, the DNA is TGCGCCAGCAGCCAAGATTACAGTACCTACGAGCAGTACTTC. Translating gives CASSQDYSTYEQYF. The chain recombines TRBV4-3 with TRBJ2-7; no reliable D call. V lost 0 bases to trimming and J lost 2 bases, with 8 bases between them. Germline loops: CDR1 LGHNA, CDR2 YSLEER. This CDR3 is built from 14 residues.

The gene calls are TRBV6-1 and TRBJ1-1; 8 positions match TRBD1. Germline V lookup: CDR1 MNHNS, CDR2 SASEGT. The CDR3 runs 15 residues. Germline trimming cut 5 bases from V and 0 bases from J; bases unmatched to any gene: 5. This chain's CDR3 is CASSPGGWVNTEAFF. Here the CDR3 DNA reads TGTGCCAGCAGTCCAGGGGGCTGGGTGAACACTGAAGCTTTCTTT.

This chain links TRBV28 with TRBJ2-7; tentative D call: TRBD1 (7 bases). This CDR3 contains 17 residues. V gave up 3 bases and J gave up 4 bases, with 22 bases separating them. The germline V gene has CDR1 MDHEN and CDR2 SYDVKM. Here the CDR3 DNA reads TGTGCCAGCAGTTTGCGGGACGAACGGACAGGAGAGTACGAGCAGTACGTC. The encoded protein is CASSLRDERTGEYEQYV.

The chain combines TRBV30 with TRBJ2-7; 16 bases map to TRBD2. The CDR3 runs to 18 residues. Germline V gene data show CDR1 as GTSNPN and CDR2 as SVGIG (reference sequence). Germline trimming cut 0 bases from V and 5 bases from J; bases unmatched to any gene: 10. CDR3 protein: CAWSVQGLAGGPWNEQYF. DNA for the CDR3: TGTGCCTGGAGTGTACAGGGACTAGCGGGGGGGCCCTGGAACGAGCAGTACTTC.

DNA for the CDR3: TGTGCCAGCAGTGCCAGGGTGAACACTGAAGCTTTCTTT. Its translation: CASSARVNTEAFF. This chain joins TRBV25-1 and TRBJ1-1; tentatively, D is TRBD1 (5 bases). CDR3 length: 13 amino acids. Germline lookup yields CDR1 MGHDK and CDR2 SYGVNS. V lost 4 bases, J lost 0 bases, and 6 bases lay in between.

The chain employs TRBV11-1 and TRBJ1-2; TRBD1 is a possible D gene (5 bases). V shed 6 bases and J shed 2 bases, with 13 bases lying between them. This CDR3 spans 14 amino acids. Germline loops: CDR1 SGHAT, CDR2 FQDESV (reference sequence). The CDR3 reads CASSVGHPNYGYTF. CDR3 DNA: TGTGCCAGCAGTGTAGGACACCCCAACTATGGCTACACCTTC.